The present TCR beta chain was sequenced within a study of blood T cell repertoires in COVID-19. Clones were sequenced by immunoSEQ multiplex PCR, and TCRdb holds only the in-frame ones, with some missing. The sample includes about 80,000 clones, around four fifths seen only once; the top ten take approximately 37%. CDR3 size: 11 residues. Germline CDR1 reads DFQATT; CDR2 reads SNEGSKA (reference sequence). The V end was cut by 0 bases, the J end by 5 bases, with 4 bases between. This chain connects TRBV20-1 to TRBJ1-2, with D hard to call. Sequencing used peripheral blood. The clonotype originates from a man of 80 years or more with active or convalescent COVID-19. The CDR3 region is CSAREQYGYTF. CDR3 nucleotides: TGCAGTGCTAGAGAACAATATGGCTACACCTTC.